This paragraph covers one TCR beta chain sequence. Its target is unknown. Sequencing was performed with immunoSEQ multiplex PCR; in TCRdb, only in-frame clones are kept and a portion is missing. This sample has 150,000 to 200,000 clones, with 85% to 90% found just once. The sample is drawn from a study of cytomegalovirus exposure and HLA in healthy donors. Findings of the study overall: The majority of TCR sequences were rare, yet some public TCRs appeared in many donors. The study designated some 180 TCR beta chains cytomegalovirus-associated. Subsequent analysis of the roughly 120 validation repertoires found a tendency for first-cohort TCR clusters to co-occur.

The validation cohort, a group of over a hundred subjects, included the donors and was separate from the approximately 650-subject first cohort. The germline V gene encodes CDR1 SGDLS and CDR2 YYNGEE. V was trimmed by 3 bases and J by 0 bases, leaving 7 bases between them. This CDR3 region has 14 residues. The sequence came from a woman between 18 and 29 years old in good health and CMV-seropositive. The chain is built from TRBV9 and TRBJ1-3, with no clear D. Specimen: PBMCs. CDR3 DNA: TGTGCCAGCAGCGCACTTAGCTCTGGAAACACCATATATTTT. Translated, it gives CASSALSSGNTIYF.